Listed below are T cell receptor beta chains from one sample, sequenced in a study of Ad26.COV2.S vaccination and SARS-CoV-2 variants. TCRdb's copy holds only in-frame clones and misses some; the assay was immunoSEQ multiplex PCR. The sample lists about 680,000 clones, around 90% occurring once. The specimen comprised peripheral blood, sampled in a trial of Ad26.COV2.S vaccine versus placebo. Every receptor here comes from a person aged 18 to 59 who received the Ad26.COV2.S COVID-19 vaccine or a placebo. CDR3s include the opening cysteine and the closing phenylalanine or tryptophan. The order of the fields is V gene, D gene, J gene, clone size, CDR3 protein, CDR3 DNA. The D gene is left open where the match is weak. Part of the rows lack a size; the others show once, few, many or a class for expanded clones.

>TRBV7-9|.|TRBJ2-3|.
CASSHNPSDTQYF
TGTGCCAGCAGCCACAACCCATCAGATACGCAGTATTTT
>TRBV6-5|.|TRBJ1-5|.
CASSYSYRDQPQHF
TGTGCCAGCAGTTACTCCTACCGAGATCAGCCCCAGCATTTT
>TRBV6-5|TRBD1|TRBJ1-5|.
CASSIQGEQPQHF
TGTGCCAGCAGTATACAGGGGGAGCAGCCCCAGCATTTT
>TRBV27|.|TRBJ2-7|.
CASSLSGNPYEQYF
TGTGCCAGCAGTTTATCAGGGAACCCCTACGAGCAGTACTTC
>TRBV19|.|TRBJ1-1|once
CASTNTREAFF
TGTGCCAGTACCAATACGAGGGAAGCTTTCTTT
>TRBV20-1|.|TRBJ2-3|.
CSARDQAVQYF
TGCAGTGCTAGAGATCAGGCTGTGCAGTATTTT
>TRBV25-1|TRBD2|TRBJ2-3|once
CATSTSGSADTQYF
TGTGCCACTTCGACTAGCGGGAGTGCAGATACGCAGTATTTT
>TRBV12-3/TRBV12-4|.|TRBJ1-2|few
CASSLRGFGYTF
TGTGCCAGCAGTTTAAGAGGGTTTGGCTACACCTTC
>TRBV7-9|.|TRBJ2-7|.
CASSLDGSYEQYF
TGTGCCAGCAGCTTAGACGGTTCCTACGAGCAGTACTTC
>TRBV21-1|.|TRBJ2-7|.
CASSKDKGLSSYEQYF
TGTGCCAGCAGCAAAGATAAAGGGTTAAGCTCCTACGAGCAGTACTTC
>TRBV2|.|TRBJ2-7|once
CASSESAGISYEQYF
TGTGCCAGCAGTGAATCAGCGGGTATCTCCTACGAGCAGTACTTC
>TRBV5-4|.|TRBJ1-1|.
CASSLSRTMNTEAFF
TGTGCCAGCAGCTTGTCCCGGACCATGAACACTGAAGCTTTCTTT
>TRBV24-1|.|TRBJ2-2|.
CATSSGTGELFF
TGTGCCACCTCTAGTGGGACCGGGGAGCTGTTTTTT
>TRBV19|.|TRBJ2-5|.
CATTGTTEETQYF
TGTGCCACTACCGGGACAACTGAAGAGACCCAGTACTTC
>TRBV7-2|TRBD2|TRBJ2-1|.
CASSSGLAPHEQFF
TGTGCCAGCAGCTCGGGACTAGCCCCCCATGAGCAGTTCTTC
>TRBV27|.|TRBJ2-7|.
CASQTRLWGGYEQYF
TGTGCCAGTCAGACCCGACTTTGGGGCGGCTACGAGCAGTACTTC
>TRBV2|.|TRBJ2-4|.
CASSRDWGSVYF
TGTGCCAGCAGTCGGGACTGGGGTTCGGTATACTTC
>TRBV2|TRBD1|TRBJ1-1|.
CASGGQMNTEAFF
TGTGCCAGCGGGGGACAGATGAACACTGAAGCTTTCTTT
>TRBV5-1|.|TRBJ1-1|.
CASSSGNTEAFF
TGCGCCAGCAGCTCCGGGAACACTGAAGCTTTCTTT
>TRBV4-3|.|TRBJ2-1|.
CASSPEPYRYNEQFF
TGCGCCAGCAGCCCCGAGCCCTACCGGTACAATGAGCAGTTCTTC
>TRBV12-3/TRBV12-4|.|TRBJ2-2|.
CASSLSGRELFF
TGTGCCAGCAGTTTGTCCGGCAGGGAGCTGTTTTTT
>TRBV18|.|TRBJ2-7|.
CASSPPSGTYEQYF
TGTGCCAGCTCACCACCGAGCGGCACCTACGAGCAGTACTTC
>TRBV30|TRBD1|TRBJ1-6|.
CAWSFAPTGTGSPLHF
TGTGCCTGGAGTTTTGCTCCGACAGGGACGGGGTCACCCCTCCACTTT
>TRBV2|.|TRBJ1-5|.
CASSDFGQNNQPQHF
TGTGCCAGCAGTGACTTTGGACAGAACAATCAGCCCCAGCATTTT
>TRBV2|TRBD2|TRBJ2-5|.
CASSEGLAGVETQYF
TGTGCCAGCAGTGAAGGGTTAGCGGGAGTAGAGACCCAGTACTTC
>TRBV27|.|TRBJ1-4|.
CASSFLGQGANEKLFF
TGTGCCAGCAGTTTCCTCGGACAAGGGGCTAATGAAAAACTGTTTTTT
>TRBV11-2|.|TRBJ2-1|.
CASSGAVFYNEQFF
TGTGCCAGCAGCGGGGCTGTATTTTACAATGAGCAGTTCTTC
>TRBV10-3|TRBD1|TRBJ1-1|.
CAISESTGPVDAEAFF
TGTGCCATCAGTGAGTCGACAGGGCCGGTAGACGCTGAAGCTTTCTTT
>TRBV27|.|TRBJ1-5|.
CASSLRGNQPQHF
TGTGCCAGCAGTTTACGTGGAAATCAGCCCCAGCATTTT
>TRBV18|TRBD1|TRBJ2-7|few
CASSPEQGAYEQYF
TGTGCCAGCTCTCCTGAACAGGGGGCCTACGAGCAGTACTTC
>TRBV30|.|TRBJ2-7|few
CAWSGLTGQYF
TGTGCCTGGAGTGGATTGACGGGGCAGTACTTC
>TRBV6-6|.|TRBJ2-3|.
CASSPLRGTDTQYF
TGTGCCAGCAGCCCCCTCCGGGGCACAGATACGCAGTATTTT
>TRBV11-2|.|TRBJ1-1|.
CASSYQPYTEAFF
TGTGCCAGCAGCTACCAGCCATACACTGAAGCTTTCTTT
>TRBV11-2|TRBD2|TRBJ2-3|.
CASSSVAGAQDTQYF
TGTGCCAGCAGCTCCGTAGCGGGGGCCCAAGATACGCAGTATTTT
>TRBV11-2|.|TRBJ1-2|.
CASSLGQVTGYTF
TGTGCCAGCAGCTTAGGTCAGGTTACGGGCTACACCTTC
>TRBV7-6|TRBD2|TRBJ2-3|once
CASSNSGGADTQYF
TGTGCCAGCAGCAATAGCGGGGGGGCGGATACGCAGTATTTT
>TRBV10-3|.|TRBJ2-7|.
CAISESRQAPTYEQYF
TGTGCCATCAGTGAGTCTAGACAGGCGCCAACCTACGAGCAGTACTTC
>TRBV3-1/TRBV3-2|.|TRBJ2-7|.
CASSQVPDSYEQYF
TGTGCCAGCAGCCAAGTTCCCGACTCCTACGAGCAGTACTTC
>TRBV28|.|TRBJ1-2|.
CASSLHDPRGYTF
TGTGCCAGCAGTTTACACGACCCACGTGGCTACACCTTC
>TRBV18|.|TRBJ2-3|once
CASSPPGEDTQYF
TGTGCCAGCTCACCCCCGGGGGAAGATACGCAGTATTTT
>TRBV30|.|TRBJ2-3|.
CAWFLGRDTGTDTQYF
TGTGCCTGGTTTCTAGGCCGGGACACCGGCACAGATACGCAGTATTTT
>TRBV6-5|.|TRBJ1-3|.
CASSTGLANTIYF
TGTGCCAGCAGTACAGGGTTGGCAAACACCATATATTTT
>TRBV14|.|TRBJ2-2|.
CASSPGFTGELFF
TGTGCCAGCAGTCCAGGGTTCACCGGGGAGCTGTTTTTT
>TRBV19|TRBD1|TRBJ2-2|.
CASTNGQGWTGELFF
TGTGCCAGTACCAACGGACAGGGATGGACCGGGGAGCTGTTTTTT
>TRBV10-3|.|TRBJ1-5|.
CAIGTLNSNQPQHF
TGTGCCATCGGGACCCTTAATAGCAATCAGCCCCAGCATTTT
>TRBV9|.|TRBJ1-3|.
CASSVDTGGNTIYF
TGTGCCAGCAGCGTAGACACAGGAGGAAACACCATATATTTT
>TRBV9|.|TRBJ2-3|.
CASSGRDRITDTQYF
TGTGCCAGCAGCGGCCGGGATCGGATCACAGATACGCAGTATTTT
>TRBV7-8|.|TRBJ1-1|.
CASSLAGGSDTEAFF
TGTGCCAGCAGCTTAGCGGGGGGGTCCGACACTGAAGCTTTCTTT
>TRBV6-6|TRBD1|TRBJ2-7|.
CASTLTGNHEQYF
TGTGCCAGCACCCTGACAGGGAACCACGAGCAGTACTTC
>TRBV6-5|.|TRBJ1-2|once
CASSYDEDYGYTF
TGTGCCAGCAGTTACGACGAGGACTATGGCTACACCTTC
>TRBV11-3|.|TRBJ2-5|few
CASSLGPRPPQETQYF
TGTGCCAGCAGCTTAGGGCCCAGACCACCACAAGAGACCCAGTACTTC
>TRBV11-2|.|TRBJ2-3|.
CASSPKTRYGTDTQYF
TGTGCCAGCAGTCCCAAGACTAGATATGGCACAGATACGCAGTATTTT
>TRBV7-2|TRBD1|TRBJ2-7|.
CASSSTLQGGEQYF
TGTGCCAGCAGCTCAACGTTACAGGGGGGCGAGCAGTACTTC
>TRBV25-1|.|TRBJ2-6|.
CASSLFGGSGANVLTF
TGTGCCAGCAGTCTTTTCGGGGGTTCTGGGGCCAACGTCCTGACTTTC